This T cell receptor beta chain emerged from a study of human T cells and chemical hapten exposure. Specified time point: pre-sensitization, week 0. Treatment in this sample: therapeutic diphenylcyclopropenone sensitization with weekly scalp DPC. TCRdb independently ran MiXCR on the RACE reads; one entry per CDR3 protein. The sample consists of about 90,000 distinct CDR3 sequences, 8.5% to 9% of them appearing once. CDR1 and CDR2 from the germline V gene are LGHNA and YSLEER. Deletions cut 0 bases from V and 4 bases from J, with 9 bases between. The CDR3 contains 15 residues. Material: whole blood, obtained in connection with sensitization to the hapten diphenylcyclopropenone (DPC). J is TRBJ1-4 and V is TRBV4-3, with a weak D call TRBD1 (6 bases). The clonotype was recovered from a man aged 40-50 years with alopecia areata. Some clones in this sample may be carry-over from other donors' samples. The CDR3 region has the DNA TGCGCCAGCAGCCAAGAAGGACAGAATAATGAAAAACTGTTTTTT. Its protein is CASSQEGQNNEKLFF.